The source of this T cell receptor (beta chain) is a study of Graves' ophthalmopathy and Graves' hyperthyroidism. Investigators amplified TCR beta CDR3 regions from RNA transcripts. The first round was an RT-PCR with HTBI primers, and the second round was a multiplex PCR. TCRdb re-derived calls from the multiplex PCR reads in MiXCR, one entry per CDR3 protein. The table has around 1.1 million distinct CDR3 sequences, roughly 35% seen once. There are many counts of this clonotype. Trimming took 1 base from V and 8 from J, leaving 6 bases between them. The CDR3 has 13 residues. Looked up from germline, CDR1 is SGHTA and CDR2 is FQGNSA.

This TCR came from an adult man with Graves' hyperthyroidism. V is TRBV7-2 and J is TRBJ1-6; TRBD1 might be the D (5 bases). The sample was peripheral blood or thyroid tissue (not recorded which). The CDR3 is CASSLVGDSPLHF. The CDR3 DNA reads as TGTGCCAGCAGCTTAGTGGGGGATTCACCCCTCCACTTT.